These 6 T cell receptor beta chains share one sample of origin, sequenced in a study of technical replicates of blood from a handful of donors. TCRdb's copy holds only in-frame clones and misses some; the assay was immunoSEQ multiplex PCR. The data hold some 13,000 clones, with 60% to 80% observed a single time. Sample: PBMCs. These TCRs come from a human donor in good health.

The chain has TRBV12-5 and TRBJ1-4; 8 bases line up with TRBD1. The V and J ends lost 4 bases and 8 bases, in that order; junction bases with no gene match: 9. This CDR3 is 15 amino acids long. Per the germline V gene, CDR1 is LGHNT and CDR2 is FRNRAP. DNA for the CDR3: TGTGCTAGTGGTTCAGATGACAGGGGCGGAGAAAAACTGTTTTTT. This codes for CASGSDDRGGEKLFF.

The gene calls are TRBV6-5 and TRBJ2-7; D possibly corresponds to TRBD2 (5 bases). CDR1 and CDR2 from the germline V gene are MNHEY and SVGAGI. V shed 5 bases and J shed 7 bases, with 18 bases lying between them. The length of the CDR3 is 14 residues. CDR3 nucleotide sequence: TGTGCCAGCAGTAACAGTGAGAGGGTGGGAGAGCAGTACTTC. This translates into CASSNSERVGEQYF.

The V gene is TRBV5-1, the J gene TRBJ1-2, with 8 positions matching TRBD1. Germline-derived CDR1 and CDR2 are SGHRS and YFSETQ. The V segment lost 4 bases and the J segment 4 bases; nucleotides outside the gene matches: 9. The CDR3 spans 15 residues. CDR3: CASSPGQALSYGYTF. CDR3 coding DNA: TGCGCCAGCAGCCCGGGACAGGCCTTGAGCTATGGCTACACCTTC. The full variable domain, rest sourced from reference TRBV5-1 and TRBJ1-2, is KAGVTQTPRYLIKTRGQQVTLSCSPISGHRSVSWYQQTPGQGLQFLFEYFSETQRNKGNFPGRFSGRQFSNSRSEMNVSTLELGDSALYLCASSPGQALSYGYTFGSGTRLTVV.

The chain employs TRBV6-5 and TRBJ2-5; 9 positions match TRBD1. The germline V gene encodes CDR1 MNHEY and CDR2 SVGAGI. Trimming removed 6 bases from V and 5 bases from J; junction bases left unmatched: 7. This CDR3 contains 14 residues. Here the CDR3 DNA reads TGTGCCAGCAGCCTAAACAGGGGGCAGGAGACCCAGTACTTC. As protein: CASSLNRGQETQYF.

This clone was seen a handful of times. The gene calls are TRBV4-1 and TRBJ2-1; 8 nucleotides line up with TRBD2. CDR3 size: 15 residues. The germline V gene encodes CDR1 MGHRA and CDR2 YSYEKL. With 6 bases clipped from V and 4 bases from J, the junction kept 8 bases outside the gene matches. The CDR3: CASSQSGSGYNEQFF. The CDR3 nucleotides are TGCGCCAGCAGTCAAAGCGGGAGTGGGTACAATGAGCAGTTCTTC.

V and J are TRBV6-5 and TRBJ1-1; the D gene is possibly TRBD1 (6 bases). Per germline, CDR1 MNHEY and CDR2 SVGAGI. This CDR3 is built from 15 residues. Trimming left V 0 bases short and J 0 bases short, with 8 bases between. The CDR3 sequence: CASSYSTGMNTEAFF. The CDR3 DNA reads as TGTGCCAGCAGTTACTCAACAGGGATGAACACTGAAGCTTTCTTT.